Described below is a single T cell receptor (beta chain) sequence and its context. This entry is derived from a study of blood T cell repertoires in COVID-19. Study details: Acute-phase and convalescent COVID-19 samples originated in the United States, Italy and Spain. The analysed material was cDNA or gDNA that came from T cells, B-cell-depleted T cells, or PBMCs.

As handled by the study authors: For nucleated cells, counts were estimated from reference gene primer amplification. The assay was immunoSEQ multiplex PCR, and TCRdb's table has in-frame clones only and misses some. That table supplies the V and J calls and clone size; D and trimming were determined from the DNA. The sample records around 100,000 clones, about 89% being singletons. The receptor comes from a man between 60 and 70 years old with acute or convalescent COVID-19. Specimen: peripheral blood.

CDR3 DNA: TGCAGTGCTAGACCATCGGACACCATATATTTT. Its translation is CSARPSDTIYF. The chain carries TRBV20-1 and TRBJ1-3; D uncertain. CDR1 DFQATT and CDR2 SNEGSKA come from the germline V gene (reference sequence). Between the trimmed V and J ends, which lost 2 bases and 8 bases, there was a span of 7 bases. CDR3 length: 11 residues.